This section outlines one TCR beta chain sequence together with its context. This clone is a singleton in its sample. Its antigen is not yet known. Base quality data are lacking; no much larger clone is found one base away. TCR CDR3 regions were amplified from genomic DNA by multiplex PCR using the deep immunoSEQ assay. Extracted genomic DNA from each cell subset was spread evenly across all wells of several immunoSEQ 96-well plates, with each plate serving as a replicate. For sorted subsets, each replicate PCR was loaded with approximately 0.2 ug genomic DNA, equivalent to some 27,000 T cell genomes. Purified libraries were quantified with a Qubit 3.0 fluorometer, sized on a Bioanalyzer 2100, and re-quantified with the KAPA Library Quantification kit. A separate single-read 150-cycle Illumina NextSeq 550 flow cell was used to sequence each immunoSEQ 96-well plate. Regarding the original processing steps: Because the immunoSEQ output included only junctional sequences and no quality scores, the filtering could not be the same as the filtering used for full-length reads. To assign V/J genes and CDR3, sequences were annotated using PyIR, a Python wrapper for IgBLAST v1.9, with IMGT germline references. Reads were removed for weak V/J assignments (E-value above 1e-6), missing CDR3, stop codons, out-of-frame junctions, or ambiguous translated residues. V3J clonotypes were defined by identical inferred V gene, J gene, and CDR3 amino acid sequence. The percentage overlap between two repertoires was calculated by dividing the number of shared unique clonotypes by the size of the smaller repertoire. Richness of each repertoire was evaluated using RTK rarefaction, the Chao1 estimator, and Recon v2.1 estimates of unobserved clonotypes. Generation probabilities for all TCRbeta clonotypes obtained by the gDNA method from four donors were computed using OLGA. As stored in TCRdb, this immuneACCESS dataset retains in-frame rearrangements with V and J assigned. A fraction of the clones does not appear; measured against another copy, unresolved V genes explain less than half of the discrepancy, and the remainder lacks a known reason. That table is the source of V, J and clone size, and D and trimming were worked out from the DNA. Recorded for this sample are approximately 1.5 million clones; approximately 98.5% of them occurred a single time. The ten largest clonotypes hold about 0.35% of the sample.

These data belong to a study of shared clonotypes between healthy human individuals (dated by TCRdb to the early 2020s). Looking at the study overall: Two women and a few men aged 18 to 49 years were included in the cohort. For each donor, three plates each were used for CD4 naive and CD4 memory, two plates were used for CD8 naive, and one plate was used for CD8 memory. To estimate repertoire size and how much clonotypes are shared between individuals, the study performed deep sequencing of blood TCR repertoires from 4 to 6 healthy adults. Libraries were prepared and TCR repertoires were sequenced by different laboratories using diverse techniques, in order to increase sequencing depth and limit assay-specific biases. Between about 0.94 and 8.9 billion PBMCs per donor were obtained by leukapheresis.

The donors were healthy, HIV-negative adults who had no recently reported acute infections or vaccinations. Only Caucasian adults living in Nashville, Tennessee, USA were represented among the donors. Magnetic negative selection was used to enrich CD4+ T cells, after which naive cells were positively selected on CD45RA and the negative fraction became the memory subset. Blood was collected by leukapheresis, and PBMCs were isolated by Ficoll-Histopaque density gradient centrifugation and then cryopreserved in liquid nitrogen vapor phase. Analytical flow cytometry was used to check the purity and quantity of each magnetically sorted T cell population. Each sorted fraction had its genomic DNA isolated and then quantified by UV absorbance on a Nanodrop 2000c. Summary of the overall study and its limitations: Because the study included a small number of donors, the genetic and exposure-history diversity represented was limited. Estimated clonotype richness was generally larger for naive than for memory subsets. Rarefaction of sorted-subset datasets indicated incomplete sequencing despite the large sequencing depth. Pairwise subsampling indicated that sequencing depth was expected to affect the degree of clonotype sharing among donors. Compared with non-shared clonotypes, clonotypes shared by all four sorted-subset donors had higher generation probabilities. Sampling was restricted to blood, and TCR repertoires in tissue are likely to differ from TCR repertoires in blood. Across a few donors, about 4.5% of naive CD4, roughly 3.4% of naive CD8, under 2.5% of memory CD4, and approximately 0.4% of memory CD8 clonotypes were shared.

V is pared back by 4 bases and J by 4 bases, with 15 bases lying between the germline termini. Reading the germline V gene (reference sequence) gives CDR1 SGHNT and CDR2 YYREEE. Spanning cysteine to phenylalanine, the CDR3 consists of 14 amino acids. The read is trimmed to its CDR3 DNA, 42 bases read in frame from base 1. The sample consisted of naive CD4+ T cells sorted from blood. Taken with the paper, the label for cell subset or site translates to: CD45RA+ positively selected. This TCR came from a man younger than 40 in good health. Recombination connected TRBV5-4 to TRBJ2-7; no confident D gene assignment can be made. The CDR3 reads CASSPRQYTYEQYF. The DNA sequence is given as TGTGCCAGCAGCCCCCGGCAGTACACATACGAGCAGTACTTC.